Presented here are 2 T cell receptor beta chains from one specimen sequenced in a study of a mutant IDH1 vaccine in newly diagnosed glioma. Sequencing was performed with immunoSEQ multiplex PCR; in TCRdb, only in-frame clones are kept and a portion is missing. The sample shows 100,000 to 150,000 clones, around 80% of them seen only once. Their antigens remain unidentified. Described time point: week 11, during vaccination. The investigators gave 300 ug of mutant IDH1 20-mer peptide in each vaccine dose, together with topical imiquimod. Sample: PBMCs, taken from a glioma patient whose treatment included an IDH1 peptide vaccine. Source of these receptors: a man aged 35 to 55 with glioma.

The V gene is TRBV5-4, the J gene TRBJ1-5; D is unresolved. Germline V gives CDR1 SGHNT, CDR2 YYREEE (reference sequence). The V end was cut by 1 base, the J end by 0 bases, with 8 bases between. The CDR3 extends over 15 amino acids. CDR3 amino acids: CASSLFGVSNQPQHF. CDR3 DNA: TGTGCCAGCAGCTTGTTCGGGGTTAGCAATCAGCCCCAGCATTTT.

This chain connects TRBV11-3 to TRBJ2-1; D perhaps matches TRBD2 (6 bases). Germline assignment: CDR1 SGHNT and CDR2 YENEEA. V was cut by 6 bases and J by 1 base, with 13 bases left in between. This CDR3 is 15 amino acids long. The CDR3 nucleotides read TGTGCCAGCAGTTGGGGTAGCGGATCCTACAATGAGCAGTTCTTC. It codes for CASSWGSGSYNEQFF.